Sequencing of this TCR beta chain was carried out in a study of T cells after yellow fever vaccination. Germline V CDR1 and CDR2: LGHNA, YSLEER. CDR3 length equals 13 residues. Trimming cost V 1 base and J 7 bases, with 5 bases left between them. This clonotype showed up many times. TCRdb ran MiXCR on the 5' RACE reads and lists one entry per CDR3 protein. The profile shows some 100,000 distinct CDR3 sequences, 7.2% of them singletons. The sequence came from a man aged 18 to 30 who received the YFV17D yellow fever vaccine. This chain uses TRBV4-3 with TRBJ1-6; no definite D call. Sequenced material: CD4+ T cells sorted from PBMCs, taken roughly 46 days after the first yellow fever vaccination. The CDR3 loop reads CASSQVRNSPLHF. The DNA of the CDR3 is TGCGCCAGCAGCCAAGTCAGGAATTCACCCCTCCACTTT.